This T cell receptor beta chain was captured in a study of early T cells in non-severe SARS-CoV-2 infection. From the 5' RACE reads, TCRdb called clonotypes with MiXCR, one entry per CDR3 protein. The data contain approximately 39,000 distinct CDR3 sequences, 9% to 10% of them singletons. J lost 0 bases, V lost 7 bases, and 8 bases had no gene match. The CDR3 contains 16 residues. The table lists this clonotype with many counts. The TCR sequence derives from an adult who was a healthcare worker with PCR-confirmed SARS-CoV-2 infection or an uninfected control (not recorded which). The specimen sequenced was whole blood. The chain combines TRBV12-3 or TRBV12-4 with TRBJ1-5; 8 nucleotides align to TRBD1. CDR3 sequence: CASTGTGQGSNQPQHF. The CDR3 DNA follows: TGTGCCAGCACAGGAACCGGACAGGGTAGCAATCAGCCCCAGCATTTT.